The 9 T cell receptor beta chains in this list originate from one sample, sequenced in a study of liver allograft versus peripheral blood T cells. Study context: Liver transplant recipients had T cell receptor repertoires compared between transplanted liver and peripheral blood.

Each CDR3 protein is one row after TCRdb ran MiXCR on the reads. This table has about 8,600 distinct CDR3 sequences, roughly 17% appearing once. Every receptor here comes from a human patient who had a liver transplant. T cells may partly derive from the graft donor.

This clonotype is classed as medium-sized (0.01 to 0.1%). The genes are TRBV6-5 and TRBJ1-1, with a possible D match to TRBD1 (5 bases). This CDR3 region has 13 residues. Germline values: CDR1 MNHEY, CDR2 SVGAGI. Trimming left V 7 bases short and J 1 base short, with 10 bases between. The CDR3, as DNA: TGTGCCAGCAAGGGGCAAGCGAACACTGAAGCTTTCTTT. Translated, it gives CASKGQANTEAFF.

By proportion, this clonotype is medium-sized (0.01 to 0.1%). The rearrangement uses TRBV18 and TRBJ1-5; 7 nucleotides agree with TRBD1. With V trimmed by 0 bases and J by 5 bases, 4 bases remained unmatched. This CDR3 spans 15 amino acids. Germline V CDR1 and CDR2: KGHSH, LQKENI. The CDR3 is CASSPPNTGDQPQHF. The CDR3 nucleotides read TGTGCCAGCTCACCACCGAACACAGGGGATCAGCCCCAGCATTTT.

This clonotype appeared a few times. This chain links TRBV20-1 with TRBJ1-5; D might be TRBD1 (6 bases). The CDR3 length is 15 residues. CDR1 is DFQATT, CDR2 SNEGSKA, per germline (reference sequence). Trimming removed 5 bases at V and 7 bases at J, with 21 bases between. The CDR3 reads CSAQTSGGAKQPQHF. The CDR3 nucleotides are TGCAGTGCTCAAACCTCGGGGGGCGCGAAACAGCCCCAGCATTTT.

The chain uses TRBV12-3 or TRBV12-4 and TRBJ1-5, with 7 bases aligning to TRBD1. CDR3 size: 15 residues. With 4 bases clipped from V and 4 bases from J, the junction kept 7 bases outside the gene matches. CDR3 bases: TGTGCCAGCAGTTCCCGGGACAGCCCGAATCAGCCCCAGCATTTT. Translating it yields CASSSRDSPNQPQHF.

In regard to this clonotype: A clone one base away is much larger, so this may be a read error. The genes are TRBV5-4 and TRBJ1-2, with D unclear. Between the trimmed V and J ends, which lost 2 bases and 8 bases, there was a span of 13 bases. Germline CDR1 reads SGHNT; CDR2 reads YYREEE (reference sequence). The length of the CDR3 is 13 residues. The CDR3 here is CASSLGQAQGYTF. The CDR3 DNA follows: TGTGCCAGCAGCTTAGGCCAGGCACAAGGCTACACCTTC.

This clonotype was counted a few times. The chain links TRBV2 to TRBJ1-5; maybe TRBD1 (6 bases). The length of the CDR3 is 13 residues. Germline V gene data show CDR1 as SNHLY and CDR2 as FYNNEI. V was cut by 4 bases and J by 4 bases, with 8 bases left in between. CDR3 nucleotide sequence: TGTGCCAGCAGTGGGACAGAGAATCAGCCCCAGCATTTT. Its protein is CASSGTENQPQHF.

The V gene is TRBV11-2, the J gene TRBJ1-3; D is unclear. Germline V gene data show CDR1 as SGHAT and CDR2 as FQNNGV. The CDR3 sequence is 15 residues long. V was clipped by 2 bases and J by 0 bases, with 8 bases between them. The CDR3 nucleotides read TGTGCCAGCAGCTTAATGGTCAACTCTGGAAACACCATATATTTT. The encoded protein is CASSLMVNSGNTIYF.

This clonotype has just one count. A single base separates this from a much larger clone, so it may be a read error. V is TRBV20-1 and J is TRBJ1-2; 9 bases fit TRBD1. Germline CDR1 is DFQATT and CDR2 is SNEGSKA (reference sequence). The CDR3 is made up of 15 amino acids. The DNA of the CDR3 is TGCAGTGCTAGTGTCCCGGACAGGGGTAACTATGGCTACAACTTC. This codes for CSASVPDRGNYGYNF.

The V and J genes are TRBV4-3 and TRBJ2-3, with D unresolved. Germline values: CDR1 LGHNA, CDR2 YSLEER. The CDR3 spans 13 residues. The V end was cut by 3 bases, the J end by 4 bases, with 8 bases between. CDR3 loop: CASSHQTPDTQYF. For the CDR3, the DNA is TGCGCCAGCAGCCACCAGACCCCAGATACGCAGTATTTT.